Listed here are 19 T cell receptor beta chains from one sample, sequenced in a study of blood T cell repertoires in COVID-19. Clones were read by immunoSEQ multiplex PCR, and TCRdb kept only the in-frame ones, dropping some. In the table there are 300,000 to 400,000 clones, about nine tenths of which are singletons. The sequencing sample was made of peripheral blood. All receptors derive from a woman between 45 and 60 years old with COVID-19, enrolled during active disease.

This clone was detected only once. This chain uses TRBV3-1 (or the pseudogene TRBV3-2) with TRBJ2-1; 7 bases line up with TRBD2. Germline CDR1 is LGHDT and CDR2 is YNNKEL (reference sequence). The CDR3 contains 19 residues. J was trimmed by 7 bases and V by 3 bases; bases with no gene match: 21. In DNA form, the CDR3 reads TGTGCCAGCAGCCACGGTCCCAGTAAGCTAGCGGAACCGGGGAATGAGCAGTTCTTC. Residues: CASSHGPSKLAEPGNEQFF.

In this sample, this clone turned up once. The J gene is TRBJ2-1, the V gene TRBV6-2 or TRBV6-3, with D possibly TRBD2 on 5 matching bases. Germline-derived CDR1 and CDR2 are MNHEY and SVGEGT. Deletions cut 0 bases from V and 0 bases from J, with 15 bases between. This CDR3 comprises 18 residues. The CDR3 protein is CASSYSTLAMSSYNEQFF. The CDR3 DNA reads TGTGCCAGCAGTTACTCAACGCTAGCCATGAGCTCCTACAATGAGCAGTTCTTC.

With regard to this clone: This CDR3 is also generated by other DNA sequences in the sample. The genes are TRBV5-1 and TRBJ2-1; D is unresolved. From germline, CDR1 is SGHRS and CDR2 YFSETQ. This CDR3 is built from 13 residues. Trimming cost V 5 bases and J 1 base, with 7 bases left between them. CDR3 nucleotide sequence: TGCGCCAGCAGTTCCGGTTCCTACAATGAGCAGTTCTTC. Protein: CASSSGSYNEQFF.

This clone was detected once. The V and J genes are TRBV27 and TRBJ2-3; 10 nucleotides align to TRBD2. CDR1 and CDR2 (germline): MNHEY, SMNVEV (reference sequence). J gave up 7 bases and V 5 bases, and 9 bases lay outside the gene matches. CDR3 length: 15 residues. The CDR3: CASSASGSGRHTQYF. CDR3 bases: TGTGCCAGCAGTGCCTCAGGTAGCGGGAGGCATACGCAGTATTTT.

This chain links TRBV9 with TRBJ2-1; 11 bases fit TRBD2. V gave up 4 bases and J gave up 9 bases; unmatched junction bases: 21. Germline CDR1 is SGDLS and CDR2 is YYNGEE. The CDR3 is made up of 19 amino acids. In DNA, the CDR3 is TGTGCCAGCAGCTCGAGAGGGCTAGCGGGAGGTTGGTACAAGGGTGAGCAGTTCTTC. Its translation: CASSSRGLAGGWYKGEQFF. Using reference TRBV9 and TRBJ2-1 for the parts outside the CDR3, the full variable domain is DSGVTQTPKHLITATGQRVTLRCSPRSGDLSVYWYQQSLDQGLQFLIQYYNGEERAKGNILERFSAQQFPDLHSELNLSSLELGDSALYFCASSSRGLAGGWYKGEQFFGPGTRLTVL.

This chain uses TRBV7-6 with TRBJ1-2, with TRBD1 matching 8 bases. The germline V gene encodes CDR1 SGHVS and CDR2 FNYEAQ. The V gene end was trimmed by 3 bases and the J gene end by 7 bases; junction bases not matched to a gene: 10. This CDR3 is built from 15 residues. For the CDR3, the DNA is TGTGCCAGCAGCTTCGGGACAGGTAAAAAGTCTGGCTACACCTTC. Residues: CASSFGTGKKSGYTF.

The rearrangement links TRBV29-1 to TRBJ2-7; maybe TRBD1 (6 bases). The CDR3 consists of 11 residues. V was shortened by 7 bases and J by 7 bases, with 14 bases between the two germline ends. CDR1 and CDR2 from the germline V gene are SQVTM and ANQGSEA. In DNA, the CDR3 is TGCAGCGCCAACAGGGATGGGGAGCAGTACTTC. As protein: CSANRDGEQYF.

In this sample, this clone turned up once. This chain links TRBV10-1 with TRBJ2-2; a possible D gene is TRBD1 (8 bases). Trimming took off 0 bases at V and 6 bases at J, with 14 bases between the two ends. Germline CDR1 is WNHNN and CDR2 is SYGVQD (reference sequence). The CDR3 runs 16 residues. CDR3 amino acids: CASSESRTGRAGELFF. The CDR3 DNA follows: TGCGCCAGCAGTGAGTCCCGGACAGGGAGGGCCGGGGAGCTGTTTTTT.

The chain uses TRBV5-5 and TRBJ2-1; the D gene is possibly TRBD2 (5 bases). Trimming shortened V by 4 bases and J by 6 bases, and 11 bases separated the two germline ends. The CDR3 is 13 amino acids. From germline, CDR1 is SGHKS and CDR2 YYEKEE (reference sequence). The CDR3 loop is CASSKDWLNEQFF. The CDR3 DNA sequence: TGTGCCAGCAGCAAGGACTGGCTCAATGAGCAGTTCTTC.

The chain recombines TRBV29-1 with TRBJ1-1, with D tentatively TRBD1 (5 bases). CDR1 and CDR2 from the germline V gene are SQVTM and ANQGSEA. The CDR3 contains 14 residues. V gave up 6 bases and J gave up 0 bases, with 14 bases separating them. CDR3 protein: CSVGSDRLNTEAFF. The CDR3 DNA is TGCAGCGTGGGAAGCGACAGACTGAACACTGAAGCTTTCTTT.

The chain joins TRBV5-4 to TRBJ1-2, with D possibly matching TRBD1 (5 bases). The V gene's germline CDR1 is SGHNT and CDR2 YYREEE (reference sequence). CDR3 length: 14 amino acids. The V end lost 0 bases, the J end lost 5 bases, and 11 bases lay between the germline ends. The CDR3, as DNA: TGTGCCAGCAGCTTGGCAGGGATCCGGTATGGCTACACCTTC. Protein sequence: CASSLAGIRYGYTF.

This clone has just one count. The gene calls are TRBV30 and TRBJ2-7; a possible D gene is TRBD2 (6 bases). The V end was cut by 0 bases, the J end by 7 bases, with 16 bases between. The CDR3 spans 14 residues. CDR1 GTSNPN and CDR2 SVGIG come from the germline V gene (reference sequence). CDR3 in DNA: TGTGCCTGGAGTGTGAGACGGGAGCTCCCAGAGCAGTACTTC. Residues: CAWSVRRELPEQYF.

This chain uses TRBV27 with TRBJ2-7; perhaps TRBD2 as D (6 bases). Germline CDR1 is MNHEY and CDR2 is SMNVEV (reference sequence). V was shortened by 3 bases and J by 2 bases, with 14 bases between the two germline ends. The CDR3 contains 15 residues. CDR3 nucleotides: TGTGCCAGCAGTTTGGGTGGAGGGATGGCCTACGAGCAGTACTTC. This gives the protein CASSLGGGMAYEQYF.

The chain is built from TRBV10-3 and TRBJ2-7, with 10 bases identical to TRBD2. The germline V gene has CDR1 ENHRY and CDR2 SYGVKD. The CDR3 spans 15 residues. The ends lost 2 bases at V and 2 bases at J; junction bases unmatched: 3. The CDR3: CAISERLAGAYEQYF. In nucleotides, the CDR3 is TGTGCCATCAGTGAGCGACTAGCGGGTGCCTACGAGCAGTACTTC.

This clone was picked up one time. The chain joins TRBV10-3 to TRBJ2-1, with 7 bases matching TRBD1. Germline assignment: CDR1 ENHRY and CDR2 SYGVKD. Trimming removed 7 bases from V and 6 bases from J; junction bases left unmatched: 6. The CDR3 totals 13 residues. CDR3 in DNA: TGTGCCATCACAGGGGGTCAGGGCAATGAGCAGTTCTTC. Translation: CAITGGQGNEQFF.

This chain links TRBV4-3 with TRBJ2-1, with 7 bases lining up with TRBD2. V was clipped by 0 bases and J by 4 bases; unmatched bases: 6. The germline V gene encodes CDR1 LGHNA and CDR2 YSLEER. The CDR3 is made up of 16 amino acids. In DNA, the CDR3 is TGCGCCAGCAGCCAAGAGGGCCCTAGCGGATACAATGAGCAGTTCTTC. This gives the protein CASSQEGPSGYNEQFF.

V and J are TRBV7-9 and TRBJ2-3, with 9 bases identical to TRBD2. The V and J ends lost 5 bases and 4 bases, in that order; junction bases with no gene match: 7. Germline lookup yields CDR1 SEHNR and CDR2 FQNEAQ (reference sequence). This CDR3 region has 15 residues. CDR3 sequence (DNA): TGTGCCAGCAGCCCGAGGACTAGCGTCCCAGATACGCAGTATTTT. Translation gives CASSPRTSVPDTQYF.

This clone has only one observation. The chain joins TRBV5-1 to TRBJ1-2; 9 nucleotides match TRBD1. This CDR3 is 16 amino acids long. V lost 0 bases and J lost 2; bases outside the gene matches: 5. Germline lookup yields CDR1 SGHRS and CDR2 YFSETQ. The CDR3 bases are TGCGCCAGCAGCTTGGTTTCCGGGACAGGGAACTATGGCTACACCTTC. Amino acid sequence: CASSLVSGTGNYGYTF. The full variable domain, in which reference TRBV5-1 and TRBJ1-2 provide the parts outside the CDR3, is KAGVTQTPRYLIKTRGQQVTLSCSPISGHRSVSWYQQTPGQGLQFLFEYFSETQRNKGNFPGRFSGRQFSNSRSEMNVSTLELGDSALYLCASSLVSGTGNYGYTFGSGTRLTVV.

The chain uses TRBV15 and TRBJ1-5; possibly TRBD1 for D (6 bases). The germline CDR1 and CDR2 sequences are LNHNV and YYDKDF (reference sequence). The V and J ends lost 2 bases and 4 bases respectively, with 9 bases between them. The CDR3 spans 14 residues. For the CDR3, the DNA is TGTGCCACCAGCAGACAGGGGAAGAATCAGCCCCAGCATTTT. This encodes CATSRQGKNQPQHF.